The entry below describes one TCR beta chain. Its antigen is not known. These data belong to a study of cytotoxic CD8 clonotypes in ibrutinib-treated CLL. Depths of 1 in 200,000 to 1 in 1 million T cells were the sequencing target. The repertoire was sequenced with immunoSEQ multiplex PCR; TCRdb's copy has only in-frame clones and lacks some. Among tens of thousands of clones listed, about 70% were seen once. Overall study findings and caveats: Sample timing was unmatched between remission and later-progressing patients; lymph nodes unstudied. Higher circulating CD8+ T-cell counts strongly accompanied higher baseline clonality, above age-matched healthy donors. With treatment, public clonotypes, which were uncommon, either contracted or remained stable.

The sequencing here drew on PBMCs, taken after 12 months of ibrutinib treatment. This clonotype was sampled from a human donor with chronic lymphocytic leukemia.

CDR3 protein: CSVEDDWATGRPTNYGYTF. The CDR3 DNA reads TGCAGCGTTGAAGACGATTGGGCGACAGGAAGGCCAACTAACTATGGCTACACCTTC. This chain joins TRBV29-1 and TRBJ1-2; weak D call: TRBD1 (6 bases). This CDR3 spans 19 amino acids. The V gene's germline CDR1 is SQVTM and CDR2 ANQGSEA. Trimming shortened V by 0 bases and J by 0 bases, and 23 bases separated the two germline ends. Filled out from reference TRBV29-1 and TRBJ1-2, the complete variable domain reads SAVISQKPSRDICQRGTSLTIQCQVDSQVTMMFWYRQQPGQSLTLIATANQGSEATYESGFVIDKFPISRPNLTFSTLTVSNMSPEDSSIYLCSVEDDWATGRPTNYGYTFGSGTRLTVV.